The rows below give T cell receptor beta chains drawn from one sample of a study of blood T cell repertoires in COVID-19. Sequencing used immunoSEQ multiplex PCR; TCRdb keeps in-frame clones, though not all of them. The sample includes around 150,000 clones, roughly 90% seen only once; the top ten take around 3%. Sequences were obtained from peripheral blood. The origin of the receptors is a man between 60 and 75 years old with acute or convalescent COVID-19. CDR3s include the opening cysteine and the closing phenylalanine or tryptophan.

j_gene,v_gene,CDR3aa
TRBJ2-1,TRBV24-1,CATSTRGGYNEQFF
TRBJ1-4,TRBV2,CASIRQEVEKLFF
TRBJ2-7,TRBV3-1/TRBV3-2,CASSRADRIYEQYF
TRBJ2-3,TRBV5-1,CASSFSGGSDTQYF
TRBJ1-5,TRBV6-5,CASSYSRGGHQPQHF
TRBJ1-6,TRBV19,CASSPAAGFNSPLHF
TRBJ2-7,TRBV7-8,CASSLTAVTAYEQYF
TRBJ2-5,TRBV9,CASSVTGGLQETQYF
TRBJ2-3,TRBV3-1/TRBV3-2,CASSQSVTDTQYF
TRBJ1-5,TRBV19,CASSWSSTSNQPQHF
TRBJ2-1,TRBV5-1,CASSPGQGSYNEQFF
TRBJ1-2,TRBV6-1,CASSEYMSDYGYTF
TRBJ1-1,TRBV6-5,CASSYGRTGNTEAFF
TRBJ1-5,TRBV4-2,CASSQEGGRGSVVQPQHF
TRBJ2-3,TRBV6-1,CASSEGRGLAGGGDTQYF
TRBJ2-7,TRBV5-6,CASRKSGMSSYEQYF
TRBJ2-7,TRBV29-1,CSVGIPGQYSSYEQYF
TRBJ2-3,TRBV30,CAWSEQEPPDTQYF
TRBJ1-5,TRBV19,CASSRTGGTSNQPQHF
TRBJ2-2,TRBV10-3,CAISDAGDTGELFF
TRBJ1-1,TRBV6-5,CASSAFSGTGSEAFF
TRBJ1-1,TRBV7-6,CASSLGGVLQVNTEAFF